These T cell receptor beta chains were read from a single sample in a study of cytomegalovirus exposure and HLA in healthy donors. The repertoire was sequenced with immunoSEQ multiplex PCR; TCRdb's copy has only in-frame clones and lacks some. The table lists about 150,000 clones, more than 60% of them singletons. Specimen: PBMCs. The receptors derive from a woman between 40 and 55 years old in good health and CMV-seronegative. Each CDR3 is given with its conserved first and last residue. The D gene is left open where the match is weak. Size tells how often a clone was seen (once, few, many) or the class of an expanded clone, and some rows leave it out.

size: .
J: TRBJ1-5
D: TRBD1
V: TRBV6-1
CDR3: CASSESDRGRFYQPQHF
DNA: TGTGCCAGCAGTGAATCCGACAGGGGAAGGTTTTATCAGCCCCAGCATTTT

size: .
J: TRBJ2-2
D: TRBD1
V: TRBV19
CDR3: CASLRQGFTGELFF
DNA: TGTGCCAGTTTGAGACAGGGGTTCACCGGGGAGCTGTTTTTT

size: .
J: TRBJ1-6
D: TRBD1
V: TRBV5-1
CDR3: CASHRTGSNSPLHF
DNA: TGCGCCAGCCATAGGACAGGGAGTAATTCACCCCTCCACTTT

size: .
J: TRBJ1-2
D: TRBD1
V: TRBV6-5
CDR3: CASSYDRGDGYTF
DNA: TGTGCCAGCAGTTACGACAGGGGTGATGGCTACACCTTC

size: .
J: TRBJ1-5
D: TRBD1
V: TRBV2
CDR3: CASTDGTGRNQPQHF
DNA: TGTGCCAGCACCGACGGGACAGGGCGGAATCAGCCCCAGCATTTT

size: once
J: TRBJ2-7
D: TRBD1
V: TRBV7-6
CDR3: CASSGTGYEQYF
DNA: TGTGCCAGCTCGGGGACAGGCTACGAGCAGTACTTC

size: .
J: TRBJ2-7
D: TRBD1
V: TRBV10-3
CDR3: CAISPGTGGHEQYF
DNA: TGTGCCATCAGCCCCGGGACAGGGGGTCATGAGCAGTACTTC

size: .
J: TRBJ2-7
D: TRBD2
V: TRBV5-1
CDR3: CASSLVGTSKGEQYF
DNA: TGCGCCAGCAGCTTGGTTGGGACTAGCAAGGGCGAGCAGTACTTC

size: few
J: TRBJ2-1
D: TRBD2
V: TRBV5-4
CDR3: CASSLAPRLAGGDEQFF
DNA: TGTGCCAGCAGCTTAGCCCCCCGACTAGCGGGGGGCGATGAGCAGTTCTTC

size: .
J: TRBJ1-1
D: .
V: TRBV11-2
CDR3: CASSFNRDTEAFF
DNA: TGTGCCAGCAGCTTCAACAGGGACACTGAAGCTTTCTTT

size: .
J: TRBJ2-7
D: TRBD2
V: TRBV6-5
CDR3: CASRLGRGDYEQYF
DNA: TGTGCCAGCAGGCTGGGACGGGGGGACTACGAGCAGTACTTC

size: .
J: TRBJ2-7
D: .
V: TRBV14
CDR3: CASSQAEESYEQYF
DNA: TGTGCCAGCAGCCAAGCTGAAGAGTCCTACGAGCAGTACTTC

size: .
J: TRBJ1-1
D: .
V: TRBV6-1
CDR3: CASRSEVGTEAFF
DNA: TGTGCCAGCAGGTCTGAGGTAGGAACTGAAGCTTTCTTT

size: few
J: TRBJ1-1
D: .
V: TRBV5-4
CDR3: CASSLIGVPEAFF
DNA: TGTGCCAGCAGCTTGATCGGGGTTCCTGAAGCTTTCTTT

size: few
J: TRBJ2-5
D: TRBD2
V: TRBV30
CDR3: CAWSILAPQETQYF
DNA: TGTGCCTGGAGTATACTAGCGCCCCAAGAGACCCAGTACTTC

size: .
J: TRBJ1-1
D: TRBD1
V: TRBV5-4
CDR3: CASSSGQGERFF
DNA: TGTGCCAGCAGCTCCGGACAGGGGGAGCGCTTCTTT

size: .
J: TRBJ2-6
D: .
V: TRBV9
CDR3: CASSVDSSGANVLTF
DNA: TGTGCCAGCAGCGTAGACAGTTCTGGGGCCAACGTCCTGACTTTC

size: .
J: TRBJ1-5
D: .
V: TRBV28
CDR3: CASSLFRGAGNQPQHF
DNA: TGTGCCAGCAGTTTATTTCGGGGGGCTGGCAATCAGCCCCAGCATTTT

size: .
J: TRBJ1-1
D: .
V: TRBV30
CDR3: CAWSGLGAEAFF
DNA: TGTGCCTGGTCTGGTCTCGGGGCTGAAGCTTTCTTT

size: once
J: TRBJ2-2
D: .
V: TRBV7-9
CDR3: CASSFAWGRTGELFF
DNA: TGTGCCAGCAGCTTTGCGTGGGGGCGCACCGGGGAGCTGTTTTTT

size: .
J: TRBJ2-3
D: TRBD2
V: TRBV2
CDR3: CASRGTSGGRTDTQYF
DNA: TGTGCCAGCAGGGGAACTAGCGGGGGGCGCACAGATACGCAGTATTTT

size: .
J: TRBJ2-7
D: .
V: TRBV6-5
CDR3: CASSYSSMSYEQYF
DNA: TGTGCCAGCAGTTACTCGAGTATGAGTTACGAGCAGTACTTC

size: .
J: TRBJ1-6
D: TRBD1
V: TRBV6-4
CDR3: CASSVTGDSPLHF
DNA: TGTGCCAGCAGTGTTACAGGGGATTCACCCCTCCACTTT

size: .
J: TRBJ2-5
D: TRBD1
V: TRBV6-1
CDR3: CASLGQGWYQETQYF
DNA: TGTGCCAGCTTGGGACAGGGATGGTACCAAGAGACCCAGTACTTC

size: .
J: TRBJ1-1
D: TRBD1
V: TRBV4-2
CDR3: CASSGDRGLNTEAFF
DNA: TGTGCCAGCAGCGGGGACAGGGGCCTGAACACTGAAGCTTTCTTT

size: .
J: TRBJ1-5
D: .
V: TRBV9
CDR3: CASSVGTASNQPQHF
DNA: TGTGCCAGCAGCGTCGGGACTGCTAGCAATCAGCCCCAGCATTTT

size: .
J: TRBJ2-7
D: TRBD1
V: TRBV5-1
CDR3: CASSPGQIYEQYF
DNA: TGCGCCAGCAGCCCGGGACAGATCTACGAGCAGTACTTC

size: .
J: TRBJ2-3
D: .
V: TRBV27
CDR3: CASSLSPPGRVEGSGTDTQYF
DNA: TGTGCCAGCAGTTTATCCCCTCCGGGCAGGGTGGAGGGTAGCGGCACAGATACGCAGTATTTT